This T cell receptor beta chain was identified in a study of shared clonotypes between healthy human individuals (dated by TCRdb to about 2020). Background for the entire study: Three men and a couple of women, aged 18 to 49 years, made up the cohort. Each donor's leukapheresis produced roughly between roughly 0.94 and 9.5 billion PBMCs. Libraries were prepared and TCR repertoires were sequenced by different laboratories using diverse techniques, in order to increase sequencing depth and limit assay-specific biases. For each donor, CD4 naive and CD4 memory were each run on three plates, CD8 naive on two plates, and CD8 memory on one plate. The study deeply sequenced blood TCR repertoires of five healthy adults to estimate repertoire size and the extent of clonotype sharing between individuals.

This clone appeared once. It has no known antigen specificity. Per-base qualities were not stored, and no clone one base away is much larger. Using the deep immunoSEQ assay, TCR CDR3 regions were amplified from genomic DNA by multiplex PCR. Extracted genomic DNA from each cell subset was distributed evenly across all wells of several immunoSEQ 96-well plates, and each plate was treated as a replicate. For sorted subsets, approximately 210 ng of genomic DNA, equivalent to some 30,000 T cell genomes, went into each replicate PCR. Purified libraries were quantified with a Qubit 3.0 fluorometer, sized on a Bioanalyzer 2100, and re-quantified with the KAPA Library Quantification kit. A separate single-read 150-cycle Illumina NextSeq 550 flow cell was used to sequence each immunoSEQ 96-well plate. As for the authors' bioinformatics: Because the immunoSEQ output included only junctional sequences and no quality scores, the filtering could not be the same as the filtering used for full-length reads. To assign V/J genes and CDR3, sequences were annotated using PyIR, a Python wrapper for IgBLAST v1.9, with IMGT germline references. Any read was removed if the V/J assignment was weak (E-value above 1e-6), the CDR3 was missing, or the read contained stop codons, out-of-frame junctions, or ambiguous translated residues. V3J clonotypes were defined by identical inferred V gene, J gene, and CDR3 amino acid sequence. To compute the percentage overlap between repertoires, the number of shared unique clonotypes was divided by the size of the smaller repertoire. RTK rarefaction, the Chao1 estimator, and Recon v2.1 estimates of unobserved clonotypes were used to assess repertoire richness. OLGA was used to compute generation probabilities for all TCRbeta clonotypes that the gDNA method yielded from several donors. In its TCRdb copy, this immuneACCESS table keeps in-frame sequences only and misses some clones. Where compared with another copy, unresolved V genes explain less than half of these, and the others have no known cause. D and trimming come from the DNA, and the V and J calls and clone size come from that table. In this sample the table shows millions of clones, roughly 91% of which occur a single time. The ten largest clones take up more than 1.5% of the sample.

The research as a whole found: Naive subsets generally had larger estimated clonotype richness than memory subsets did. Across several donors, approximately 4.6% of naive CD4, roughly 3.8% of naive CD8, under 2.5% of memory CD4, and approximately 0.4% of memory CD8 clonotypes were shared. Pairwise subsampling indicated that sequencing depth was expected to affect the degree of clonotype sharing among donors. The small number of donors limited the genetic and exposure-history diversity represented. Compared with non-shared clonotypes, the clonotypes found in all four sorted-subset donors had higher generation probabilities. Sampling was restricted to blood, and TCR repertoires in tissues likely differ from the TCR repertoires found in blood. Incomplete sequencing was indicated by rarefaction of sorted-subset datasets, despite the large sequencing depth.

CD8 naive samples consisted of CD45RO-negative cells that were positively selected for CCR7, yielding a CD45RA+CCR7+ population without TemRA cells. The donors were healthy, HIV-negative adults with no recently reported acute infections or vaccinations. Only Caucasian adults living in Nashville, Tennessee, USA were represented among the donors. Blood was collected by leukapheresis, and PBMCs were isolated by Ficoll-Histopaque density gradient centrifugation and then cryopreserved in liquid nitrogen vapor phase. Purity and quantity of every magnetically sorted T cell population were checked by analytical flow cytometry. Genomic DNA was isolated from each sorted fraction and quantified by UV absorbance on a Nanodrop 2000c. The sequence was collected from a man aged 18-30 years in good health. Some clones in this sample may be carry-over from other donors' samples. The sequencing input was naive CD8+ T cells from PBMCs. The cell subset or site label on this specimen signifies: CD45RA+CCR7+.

The DNA sequence reads TGTGCCAGCAGTCCTAGCGGGGCGGAGACCCAGTACTTC. Translated, this gives CASSPSGAETQYF. The receptor chain draws on TRBV7-3 and TRBJ2-5, with TRBD2 matching 9 junction bases. For CDR1 and CDR2, the germline V gene lists SGHTA and FQGTGA. The CDR3, from cysteine to phenylalanine, totals 13 residues. This entry keeps only the CDR3 DNA: 39 bases, framed from base 1. The germline V and J ends show losses of 6 bases and 5 bases respectively, and no gene match explains 4 bases of the junction.